The 5 T cell receptor beta chains reported below all come from one sample, sequenced in a study of CD8 T cells in Susac syndrome. The authors reverse transcribed roughly 0.5 to 1 ug RNA with random hexamers. TCRdb processed the immunoSEQ multiplex PCR reads anew with MiXCR; each CDR3 protein has one entry. In the table there are around 77,000 distinct CDR3 sequences, 96% of which are singletons. Sequenced material: CD4+ T cells from PBMCs. These receptors were obtained from a human donor with multiple sclerosis.

This clonotype was recorded only once. The CDR3 nucleotides are TGTGCCAGCAGTTTATTCGGGACTAGCGGACAAGAGACCCAGTACTTC. Its protein is CASSLFGTSGQETQYF. The gene calls are TRBV28 and TRBJ2-5, with TRBD2 matching 11 bases. After removal of 1 base from V and 2 bases from J, the junction contained 3 bases not matched to a gene. This CDR3 has 16 amino acids. Germline CDR1 MDHEN, CDR2 SYDVKM.

The chain combines TRBV28 with TRBJ2-5, with TRBD1 as a possible D gene (6 bases). The CDR3 is made up of 14 amino acids. Trimming cost V 6 bases and J 2 bases, with 13 bases left between them. Per the germline V gene, CDR1 is MDHEN and CDR2 is SYDVKM. In DNA, the CDR3 is TGTGCCAGCAGCACGACAGGTCTACAAGAGACCCAGTACTTC. Protein sequence: CASSTTGLQETQYF.

The chain is built from TRBV20-1 and TRBJ2-1; the D call may be TRBD1 or TRBD2 (7 bases each). Germline lookup yields CDR1 DFQATT and CDR2 SNEGSKA (reference sequence). This CDR3 comprises 15 residues. Trimming pared 5 bases from V and 7 bases from J, leaving 21 bases between. The DNA of the CDR3 is TGCAGTGCTGGGACTACGACAGGGTCGGGGAATGAGCAGTTCTTC. Amino acids: CSAGTTTGSGNEQFF.

V gene TRBV6-6 combines with J gene TRBJ2-1; D may correspond to TRBD1 or TRBD2 (5 bases each). V was clipped by 6 bases and J by 12 bases, with 15 bases between them. The CDR3 totals 12 residues. Looked up from germline, CDR1 is MNHNY and CDR2 is SVGAGI (reference sequence). The chain's CDR3 is CASRSGTGGQFF. As DNA, the CDR3 is TGTGCCAGCAGGTCCGGGACCGGCGGGCAGTTCTTC.

The chain links TRBV3-1 to TRBJ1-1; maybe TRBD1 (5 bases). Germline V gene lookup returns CDR1 LGHDT and CDR2 YNNKEL (reference sequence). CDR3 length: 15 amino acids. V lost 4 bases, J lost 0 bases, and 12 bases lay in between. CDR3: CASSLGLGVNTEAFF. The CDR3 DNA reads TGTGCCAGCAGCCTTGGGCTAGGGGTGAACACTGAAGCTTTCTTT.